A single sample gave rise to the 9 T cell receptor beta chains below, sequenced in a study of shared clonotypes between healthy human individuals. Using immunoSEQ multiplex PCR, the repertoire was profiled, and TCRdb retains in-frame clones only, with some absent. The sample lists roughly 500,000 clones; around four fifths were seen once. Sequencing used PBMCs. The receptors were sampled from a woman aged 40 to 50 in good health. Some clones in this sample may be carry-over from other donors' samples.

V and J are TRBV28 and TRBJ1-1, with unresolved D. Trimming took 4 bases from V and 4 from J, leaving 16 bases between them. The germline V gene encodes CDR1 MDHEN and CDR2 SYDVKM. This CDR3 has 15 amino acids. The CDR3 protein is CASSYSRGVITEAFF. Written as DNA, the CDR3 is TGTGCCAGCAGTTATTCTAGAGGAGTGATCACTGAAGCTTTCTTT.

The chain links TRBV7-2 to TRBJ1-4, with a tentative D call TRBD1 (6 bases). The CDR3 runs 15 residues. Trimming cost V 6 bases and J 8 bases, with 19 bases left between them. The germline V gene encodes CDR1 SGHTA and CDR2 FQGNSA. The CDR3 DNA is TGTGCCAGCAGTCAAGGCGGGGGCGCGGGAGAAAAACTGTTTTTT. Encoded protein: CASSQGGGAGEKLFF.

The sample holds a few counts of this clone. The chain recombines TRBV11-2 with TRBJ1-2; TRBD1 agrees at 7 bases. The V gene end was trimmed by 0 bases and the J gene end by 2 bases; junction bases not matched to a gene: 3. Germline CDR1 is SGHAT and CDR2 is FQNNGV. The CDR3 runs to 15 residues. CDR3 residues: CASSLDPGGNYGYTF. CDR3 in DNA: TGTGCCAGCAGCTTAGACCCAGGGGGGAACTATGGCTACACCTTC.

The V gene is TRBV5-4, the J gene TRBJ2-7, with D tentatively TRBD1 (5 bases). Germline V gene data show CDR1 as SGHNT and CDR2 as YYREEE (reference sequence). With 4 bases removed from V and 5 bases from J, the gap between germline ends came to 13 bases. The CDR3 runs 13 residues. This chain's CDR3 is CASSLDSFNEQYF. The CDR3 DNA follows: TGTGCCAGCAGCCTCGACAGTTTCAACGAGCAGTACTTC.

This chain uses TRBV2 with TRBJ1-5; D not certain. Germline V gene sequence: CDR1 SNHLY, CDR2 FYNNEI. The V gene lost 2 bases and the J gene lost 3 bases, with 8 bases spanning the gap. The CDR3 totals 14 residues. The CDR3 spells CASSEPGFNQPQHF. The DNA of the CDR3 is TGTGCCAGCAGTGAACCTGGGTTCAATCAGCCCCAGCATTTT.

V and J are TRBV27 and TRBJ1-5; D might be TRBD1 (5 bases). V was cut by 1 base and J by 0 bases, with 13 bases left in between. The CDR3 has 17 amino acids. Per the germline V gene, CDR1 is MNHEY and CDR2 is SMNVEV (reference sequence). The CDR3 loop reads CASSLFARDYSNQPQHF. The CDR3 DNA is TGTGCCAGCAGTTTATTCGCCAGGGACTATAGCAATCAGCCCCAGCATTTT.

This clone was detected ten times or more. The chain combines TRBV2 with TRBJ1-1, with D possibly being TRBD1 (6 bases). CDR3 size: 14 residues. Germline V CDR1 and CDR2: SNHLY, FYNNEI. Trimming left V 5 bases short and J 5 bases short, with 15 bases between. The CDR3 protein is CASSSGGRMTEAFF. Written as DNA, the CDR3 is TGTGCCAGCAGTTCGGGGGGGCGCATGACTGAAGCTTTCTTT.

This clone was seen repeatedly, ten times or more. The V call is TRBV25-1, the J call TRBJ1-1; possibly TRBD1 for D (6 bases). The germline gives CDR1 MGHDK, CDR2 SYGVNS. The CDR3 has 15 amino acids. V lost 3 bases to trimming and J lost 4 bases, with 15 bases between them. CDR3: CASSEGAGGVTEAFF. The CDR3 DNA reads as TGTGCCAGCAGTGAGGGGGCGGGGGGAGTCACTGAAGCTTTCTTT. The whole variable domain, filled in from reference TRBV25-1 and TRBJ1-1, reads EADIYQTPRYLVIGTGKKITLECSQTMGHDKMYWYQQDPGMELHLIHYSYGVNSTEKGDLSSESTVSRIRTEHFPLTLESARPSHTSQYLCASSEGAGGVTEAFFGQGTRLTVV.

The rearrangement links TRBV11-2 to TRBJ2-7; 7 bases fit TRBD1. V was clipped by 5 bases and J by 6 bases; unmatched bases: 7. Germline V gives CDR1 SGHAT, CDR2 FQNNGV. The CDR3 runs 13 residues. The DNA for the CDR3 is TGTGCCAGCAGCATGGGACAGTTAACCGAGCAGTACTTC. The encoded protein is CASSMGQLTEQYF.